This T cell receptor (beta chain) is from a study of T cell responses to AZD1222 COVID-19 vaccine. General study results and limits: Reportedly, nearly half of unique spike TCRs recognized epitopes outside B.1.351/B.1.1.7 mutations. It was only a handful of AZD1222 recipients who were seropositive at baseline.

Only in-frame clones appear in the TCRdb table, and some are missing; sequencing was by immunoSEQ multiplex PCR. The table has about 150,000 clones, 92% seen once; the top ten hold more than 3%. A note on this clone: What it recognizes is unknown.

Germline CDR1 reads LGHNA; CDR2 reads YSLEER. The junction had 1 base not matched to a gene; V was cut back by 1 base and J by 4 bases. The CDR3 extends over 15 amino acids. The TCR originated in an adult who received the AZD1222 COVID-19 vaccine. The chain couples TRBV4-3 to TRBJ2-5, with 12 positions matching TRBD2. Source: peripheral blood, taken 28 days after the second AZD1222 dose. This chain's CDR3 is CASSQGTSGIETQYF. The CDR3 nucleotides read TGCGCCAGCAGCCAAGGGACTAGCGGGATAGAGACCCAGTACTTC.